Below, 15 T cell receptor beta chains from the same sample are listed, as sequenced in a study of cytomegalovirus exposure and HLA in healthy donors. Use of 60 Vbeta and 13 Jbeta primers characterized the PCR. Produced via immunoSEQ multiplex PCR; TCRdb's table is partial and in-frame only. Here the sample spans 110,000 to 150,000 clones, around 77% being singletons. Sequenced material: PBMCs. These receptors came from a young man in good health and CMV-seronegative.

In this sample, this clone turned up once. The CDR3 spells CASSSYSTGAHEKLFF. The CDR3 DNA follows: TGTGCCAGCAGTTCTTACTCTACAGGGGCCCATGAAAAACTGTTTTTT. The V and J genes are TRBV6-5 and TRBJ1-4; 7 positions match TRBD1. V was clipped by 4 bases and J by 6 bases; unmatched bases: 11. The germline gives CDR1 MNHEY, CDR2 SVGAGI. The CDR3 has 16 residues.

This clone showed up just a few times. V and J are TRBV5-6 and TRBJ1-4, with D possibly matching TRBD1 (6 bases). The CDR3 extends over 16 amino acids. Trimming took 0 bases from V and 5 from J, leaving 14 bases between them. CDR1 and CDR2 from the germline V gene are SGHDT and YYEEEE. The CDR3 region has the DNA TGTGCCAGCAGCTTGGCCTTATCCCAGGGGAATGAAAAACTGTTTTTT. It specifies CASSLALSQGNEKLFF.

This clone was counted a few times. The chain combines TRBV5-6 with TRBJ1-1; D remains unclear. With 1 base removed from V and 0 bases from J, the gap between germline ends came to 10 bases. Looked up from germline, CDR1 is SGHDT and CDR2 is YYEEEE. This CDR3 contains 15 residues. The CDR3 reads CASSLSGQMNTEAFF. The CDR3 coding sequence is TGTGCCAGCAGCTTGTCAGGTCAGATGAACACTGAAGCTTTCTTT.

The chain carries TRBV4-1 and TRBJ1-4; D is ambiguous. There are 17 residues in the CDR3. V was trimmed by 4 bases and J by 8 bases, leaving 23 bases between them. The germline CDR1 and CDR2 sequences are MGHRA and YSYEKL. The chain's CDR3 is CASSPSLQTRVSEKLFF. The DNA for the CDR3 is TGCGCCAGCAGCCCCAGCCTACAAACCCGGGTGTCCGAAAAACTGTTTTTT.

The chain links TRBV5-1 to TRBJ1-5; D gene ambiguous. The germline V gene encodes CDR1 SGHRS and CDR2 YFSETQ. This CDR3 spans 13 amino acids. The ends were cut back, 0 bases at V and 7 bases at J, with 8 bases in the middle. This CDR3 reads CASSLEAGQPQHF. The CDR3 region has the DNA TGCGCCAGCAGCTTGGAAGCGGGGCAGCCCCAGCATTTT. Supplemented by reference TRBV5-1 and TRBJ1-5, the full variable domain reads KAGVTQTPRYLIKTRGQQVTLSCSPISGHRSVSWYQQTPGQGLQFLFEYFSETQRNKGNFPGRFSGRQFSNSRSEMNVSTLELGDSALYLCASSLEAGQPQHFGDGTRLSIL.

This chain links TRBV5-1 with TRBJ2-5; TRBD1 agrees at 11 bases. The V gene end was trimmed by 5 bases and the J gene end by 1 base; junction bases not matched to a gene: 4. The CDR3 extends over 15 amino acids. Germline V gene data show CDR1 as SGHRS and CDR2 as YFSETQ. The CDR3 DNA reads as TGCGCCAGCAGGCGGACAGGGGGCTTCCAAGAGACCCAGTACTTC. Amino acid sequence: CASRRTGGFQETQYF.

In DNA form, the CDR3 reads TGTGCCAGCAGCTCGACAGGGGACTCCTACGAGCAGTACTTC. As protein: CASSSTGDSYEQYF. The V and J genes are TRBV7-6 and TRBJ2-7; 8 positions agree with TRBD1. Germline loops: CDR1 SGHVS, CDR2 FNYEAQ. The V segment lost 4 bases and the J segment 0 bases; nucleotides outside the gene matches: 2. This CDR3 is built from 14 residues.

The chain couples TRBV29-1 to TRBJ1-4, with 10 bases lining up with TRBD1. V lost 7 bases and J lost 5; bases outside the gene matches: 4. There are 13 residues in the CDR3. CDR1 is SQVTM and CDR2 is ANQGSEA in the germline V gene. CDR3 DNA sequence: TGCAGCGCCGAGGGACAGGGGAATGAAAAACTGTTTTTT. Translating gives CSAEGQGNEKLFF.

The chain carries TRBV5-1 and TRBJ2-7, with TRBD1 matching over 7 bases. Looked up from germline, CDR1 is SGHRS and CDR2 is YFSETQ. The CDR3 consists of 15 residues. Unmatched junction bases numbered 7, after V lost 3 bases and J lost 1 base. CDR3 DNA sequence: TGCGCCAGCAGCTCCCGCAGGGGGTTATCCTACGAGCAGTACTTC. Translating it yields CASSSRRGLSYEQYF. Together with reference TRBV5-1 and TRBJ2-7, the CDR3 gives the full variable domain: KAGVTQTPRYLIKTRGQQVTLSCSPISGHRSVSWYQQTPGQGLQFLFEYFSETQRNKGNFPGRFSGRQFSNSRSEMNVSTLELGDSALYLCASSSRRGLSYEQYFGPGTRLTVT.

This sequence joins TRBV29-1 and TRBJ2-1, with a tentative D call TRBD1 (6 bases). The germline gives CDR1 SQVTM, CDR2 ANQGSEA. Deletions cut 6 bases from V and 6 bases from J, with 15 bases between. The length of the CDR3 is 13 residues. Written as DNA, the CDR3 is TGCAGCGTCCCAGGACCAGGGGTCAATGAGCAGTTCTTC. Translated, it gives CSVPGPGVNEQFF.

V is TRBV4-1 and J is TRBJ2-5; 7 bases match TRBD2. V shed 4 bases and J 3 bases; nucleotides not matched to a gene: 8. Germline loops: CDR1 MGHRA, CDR2 YSYEKL. The CDR3 extends over 15 amino acids. CDR3 in DNA: TGCGCCAGCAGCCGCTTGCTAGCGGTCAAAGAGACCCAGTACTTC. This codes for CASSRLLAVKETQYF.

This clone was seen more than once but under ten times. The chain joins TRBV4-3 to TRBJ1-1, with D hard to call. Trimming took off 1 base at V and 4 bases at J, with 10 bases between the two ends. Germline loops: CDR1 LGHNA, CDR2 YSLEER. The CDR3 sequence is 14 residues long. The CDR3 sequence: CASSQGSRATEAFF. CDR3 sequence (DNA): TGCGCCAGCAGCCAAGGGTCGAGGGCCACTGAAGCTTTCTTT.

The J gene is TRBJ1-1, the V gene TRBV19, with D maybe TRBD1 (5 bases). Trimming took 7 bases from V and 5 from J, leaving 26 bases between them. Germline loops: CDR1 LNHDA, CDR2 SQIVND (reference sequence). The CDR3 runs to 17 residues. The CDR3 DNA sequence: TGTGCCAGTACCCTGGGGAGGTTCAATGATTGGGGGACTGAAGCTTTCTTT. Amino acids: CASTLGRFNDWGTEAFF.

This clone was observed a single time. This chain connects TRBV7-6 to TRBJ1-3, with 10 bases lining up with TRBD1. V shed 0 bases and J 7 bases; nucleotides not matched to a gene: 9. CDR1 and CDR2 (germline): SGHVS, FNYEAQ. The CDR3 has 17 residues. This chain's CDR3 is CASSLAQWDRGGNTIYF. The CDR3 nucleotides read TGTGCCAGCAGCTTAGCGCAGTGGGACAGGGGAGGGAACACCATATATTTT.

Only a few counts were recorded for this clone. This chain joins TRBV7-2 and TRBJ1-4; TRBD1 might be the D (5 bases). Germline V CDR1 and CDR2: SGHTA, FQGNSA. The CDR3 covers 16 residues. Trimming cost V 1 base and J 4 bases, with 13 bases left between them. The CDR3 DNA reads as TGTGCCAGCAGCTTAGGTGGGGCAGGGCTTAATGAAAAACTGTTTTTT. It is translated as CASSLGGAGLNEKLFF.